This T cell receptor beta chain was sequenced in a study of T cell responses to AZD1222 COVID-19 vaccine. Whole-study findings and limits: Clonal diversity was possibly underestimated, and white British individuals and females predominated among donors. Among spike-specific TCRs, nearly half reportedly target unmutated variant regions. Compared with day 0, the breadth and depth of the Spike-specific TCR repertoire rose significantly after two doses of AZD1222. Dominant at 160-218 and 743-854, vaccine-associated CD4 TCRs also spanned spike.

This table comes from immunoSEQ multiplex PCR, and its TCRdb copy is limited to in-frame clones, with some not included. This table has 110,000 or so clones, around 90% appearing once. CDR1 and CDR2 (germline): ENHRY, SYGVKD. This CDR3 is 13 amino acids long. V lost 0 bases to trimming and J lost 6 bases, with 7 bases between them. This clone was detected only once. The antigen is unknown. The chain recombines TRBV10-3 with TRBJ2-3, with D unclear. The clonotype comes from an adult in good health. The sequences come from peripheral blood, collected on day 0 of MenACWY control vaccination. This CDR3 is CAISESKWDTQYF. The CDR3 coding sequence is TGTGCCATCAGTGAGTCGAAGTGGGATACGCAGTATTTT.